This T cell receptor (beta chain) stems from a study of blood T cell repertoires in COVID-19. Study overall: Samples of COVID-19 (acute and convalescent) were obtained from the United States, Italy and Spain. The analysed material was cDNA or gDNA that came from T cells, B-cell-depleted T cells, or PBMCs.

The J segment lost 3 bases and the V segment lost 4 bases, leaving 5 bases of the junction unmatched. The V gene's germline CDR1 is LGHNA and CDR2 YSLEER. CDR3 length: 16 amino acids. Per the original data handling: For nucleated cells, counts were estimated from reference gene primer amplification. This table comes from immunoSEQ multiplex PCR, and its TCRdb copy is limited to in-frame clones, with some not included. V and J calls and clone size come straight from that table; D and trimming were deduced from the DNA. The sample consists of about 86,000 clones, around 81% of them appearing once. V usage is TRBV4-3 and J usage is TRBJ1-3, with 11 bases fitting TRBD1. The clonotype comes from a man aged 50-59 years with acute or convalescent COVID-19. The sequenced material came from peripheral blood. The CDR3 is CASSRTGTGGGNTIYF. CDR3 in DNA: TGCGCCAGCAGCCGGACTGGGACAGGGGGTGGAAACACCATATATTTT.